The TCR beta chain under discussion was sequenced for a study of CD8+CD57+ T cells in acquired aplastic anemia. Whole-study context: Isolated CD4+ and CD8+ cells, once sorted, yielded DNA averaging approximately 3 ug. On average, healthy donors gave 10 million to 14 million reads for CD4+ cells. General study points: Significance was not reached for CD8+ Simpson's diversity between patients and controls. Common to patients and controls were about 31 CD8+ CDR3 sequences.

In regard to this clonotype: What it binds is unknown.

Genomic DNA constituted the template upon which TCR beta VDJ and CDR3 profiling was performed. TCRdb independently ran MiXCR on the reads; one entry per CDR3 protein. The sample consists of roughly 170,000 distinct CDR3 sequences, 50% to 75% of them appearing once. Trimming removed 5 bases from V and 0 bases from J, with 20 bases in between. Germline CDR1 DFQATT, CDR2 SNEGSKA (reference sequence). The length of the CDR3 is 17 residues. The V call is TRBV20-1, the J call TRBJ1-5; a possible D gene is TRBD1 (6 bases). The clonotype comes from a human donor in good health. Sequencing was carried out using sorted CD4+, CD8+, or CD8+CD57+ T cells (not recorded which) from PBMCs. The CDR3 sequence: CSAQAGESPYSNQPQHF. The CDR3 DNA follows: TGCAGTGCTCAGGCAGGGGAGTCCCCTTATAGCAATCAGCCCCAGCATTTT.